The 30 T cell receptor beta chains below come from one sample, sequenced in a study of regulatory T cells in long-lasting Graves disease. Combining iRepertoire HTBI primers with Arm-PCR of CDR3 regions, the authors built TCR beta libraries. TCRdb itself ran the multiplex PCR reads through MiXCR, one entry per CDR3 protein. Found here are more than 300,000 distinct CDR3 sequences, roughly 15% of them singletons; the top ten hold 22%. Time point defined: newly diagnosed GD, antithyroid drugs for less than 3 months. PBMC-extracted RNA yielded the TCR library. The sequencing used peripheral blood mononuclear cells (PBMCs), collected at new diagnosis, from a patient treated with antithyroid drugs. These receptors all stem from a female donor with Graves disease.

This clonotype occurred once. The chain employs TRBV7-9 and TRBJ2-1, with 7 positions matching TRBD1. Germline assignment: CDR1 SEHNR and CDR2 FQNEAQ (reference sequence). The CDR3 loop spans 16 amino acids. V lost 1 base and J lost 4; bases outside the gene matches: 7. CDR3 sequence reads: CASSLGSTGMYNEQFF. CDR3 DNA: TGTGCCAGCAGCTTAGGGTCGACAGGGATGTACAATGAGCAGTTCTTC.

The V call is TRBV7-9, the J call TRBJ1-6; 8 bases match TRBD1. The CDR3 has 18 amino acids. The V gene end was trimmed by 5 bases and the J gene end by 0 bases; junction bases not matched to a gene: 9. The germline V gene encodes CDR1 SEHNR and CDR2 FQNEAQ (reference sequence). The CDR3 DNA is TGTGCCAGCAGCAAATACACCCAGGGGGCCTCCTATAATTCACCCCTCCACTTT. This translates into CASSKYTQGASYNSPLHF.

This clonotype was seen a single time. This rearrangement joins TRBV12-3 or TRBV12-4 to TRBJ1-1; D is undetermined. The V and J ends lost 10 bases and 1 base respectively, with 13 bases between them. The CDR3 totals 13 residues. Written as DNA, the CDR3 is TGTGCCATCGCGAGCAGAACGAACACTGAAGCTTTCTTT. Encoded protein: CAIASRTNTEAFF.

The V gene is TRBV11-2, the J gene TRBJ1-2, with D unresolved. The CDR3 length is 12 residues. CDR1 is SGHAT and CDR2 is FQNNGV in the germline V gene. V was pared by 8 bases and J by 4 bases, with 11 bases between. For the CDR3, the DNA is TGTGCCAGCTCCCCCTACAGCTATGGCTACACCTTC. It is translated as CASSPYSYGYTF.

This clonotype occurred many times. The rearrangement uses TRBV5-1 and TRBJ1-1; D is perhaps TRBD1 (5 bases). The CDR3 totals 15 residues. Germline V CDR1 and CDR2: SGHRS, YFSETQ. Trimming left V 4 bases short and J 4 bases short, with 17 bases between. CDR3 in DNA: TGCGCCAGCAGCCCCCTCCTGGAGGGGCGCACTGAAGCTTTCTTT. Translated: CASSPLLEGRTEAFF.

There are many counts of this clonotype. The rearrangement links TRBV28 to TRBJ1-4, with no clear D. The V and J ends lost 3 bases and 6 bases respectively, with 2 bases between them. The germline gives CDR1 MDHEN, CDR2 SYDVKM. This CDR3 has 11 residues. The CDR3 sequence is CASSFYEKLFF. The CDR3 DNA sequence: TGTGCCAGCAGTTTTTATGAAAAACTGTTTTTT.

The rearrangement links TRBV7-2 to TRBJ2-1, with TRBD2 matching 9 bases. Near its end, the DNA agrees better with TRBJ2-5, so the J call may be wrong. From germline, CDR1 is SGHTA and CDR2 FQGNSA. This CDR3 has 16 residues. CDR3 in DNA: TGTGCCAGCAGCTTGGTTAGCGGGGGATTCCAAGAGACCCAGTACTTC. Amino acid sequence: CASSLVSGGFQETQYF.

This clonotype was recorded many times. The rearrangement links TRBV30 to TRBJ1-1; 8 positions match TRBD1. The ends lost 3 bases at V and 10 bases at J; junction bases unmatched: 4. The CDR3 sequence is 11 residues long. CDR1 is GTSNPN, CDR2 SVGIG, per germline (reference sequence). The CDR3: CAWRDRGPAFF. DNA of the CDR3: TGTGCCTGGAGAGACAGGGGACCAGCTTTCTTT.

There are many counts of this clonotype. This chain links TRBV6-1 with TRBJ2-1; 15 nucleotides line up with TRBD2. The CDR3 runs to 17 residues. CDR1 and CDR2 (germline): MNHNS, SASEGT. V was pared by 6 bases and J by 4 bases, with 7 bases of the junction left unmatched. CDR3 nucleotides: TGTGCCAGCAGCGATCCGGGACTAGCGGGGGGATACAATGAGCAGTTCTTC. Its protein is CASSDPGLAGGYNEQFF.

The gene calls are TRBV12-3 or TRBV12-4 and TRBJ1-2, with TRBD1 as a possible D gene (6 bases). Trimming shortened V by 6 bases and J by 6 bases, and 11 bases separated the two germline ends. CDR3 length: 12 amino acids. In DNA form, the CDR3 reads TGTGCCAGCAGAACAAGGGGGGATGGCTACACCTTC. Residues: CASRTRGDGYTF.

This clonotype was detected ten times or more. CDR3 nucleotides: TGTGCCAGCAGCCTCCGGACAGGGCATCCCACAGATACGCAGTATTTT. It codes for CASSLRTGHPTDTQYF. The chain employs TRBV11-2 and TRBJ2-3; 8 nucleotides agree with TRBD1. Trimming cost V 5 bases and J 2 bases; bases outside gene matches: 9. Germline-derived CDR1 and CDR2 are SGHAT and FQNNGV. The CDR3 is 16 amino acids.

The chain recombines TRBV7-6 with TRBJ2-1; possible D gene TRBD1, 6 bases. Germline CDR1 and CDR2: SGHVS and FNYEAQ. This CDR3 is 17 amino acids long. V was trimmed by 5 bases and J by 0 bases, leaving 17 bases between them. CDR3: CASSLRGPRSSYNEQFF. The CDR3 coding sequence is TGTGCCAGCAGCCTCAGGGGCCCTAGGAGCTCCTACAATGAGCAGTTCTTC.

This clonotype has ten or more counts. The chain employs TRBV11-1 and TRBJ1-2, with D unresolved. CDR1 SGHAT and CDR2 FQDESV come from the germline V gene (reference sequence). This CDR3 has 13 amino acids. V lost 3 bases to trimming and J lost 6 bases, with 11 bases between them. As DNA, the CDR3 is TGTGCCAGCAGCTTTCGAGGCGGGCATGGCTACACCTTC. Protein product: CASSFRGGHGYTF.

This clonotype was seen a handful of times. The J gene is TRBJ2-1, the V gene TRBV29-1; TRBD1 matches at 9 bases. The junction had 7 bases not matched to a gene; V was cut back by 6 bases and J by 4 bases. Germline CDR1 is SQVTM and CDR2 is ANQGSEA. The CDR3 extends over 14 amino acids. The CDR3 sequence is CSVPQGARYNEQFF. DNA of the CDR3: TGCAGCGTCCCACAGGGGGCTAGGTACAATGAGCAGTTCTTC.

The V call is TRBV15, the J call TRBJ2-1; TRBD2 agrees at 10 bases. V trimming: 1 base; J trimming: 13 bases; junction bases outside the gene matches: 10. Germline values: CDR1 LNHNV, CDR2 YYDKDF (reference sequence). The CDR3 sequence is 15 residues long. In nucleotides, the CDR3 is TGTGCCACCAGCAGAGGGAATGGACTAGCGGACACCCAGTTCTTC. It is translated as CATSRGNGLADTQFF.

The chain employs TRBV12-3 or TRBV12-4 and TRBJ2-5, with D possibly being TRBD1 (6 bases). The CDR3 consists of 11 residues. Trimming left V 4 bases short and J 12 bases short, with 12 bases between. CDR3 in DNA: TGTGCCAGCAGTTGGGGACATAAGAAGTACTTC. Amino acid sequence: CASSWGHKKYF.

V gene TRBV19 combines with J gene TRBJ1-2; D is possibly TRBD1 (6 bases). Germline lookup yields CDR1 LNHDA and CDR2 SQIVND (reference sequence). V lost 9 bases, J lost 8 bases, and 19 bases lay in between. The CDR3 is 13 amino acids. The CDR3 protein is CASQSPGDWGYTF. The DNA of the CDR3 is TGTGCCAGCCAGTCCCCAGGGGATTGGGGCTACACCTTC. Supplemented by reference TRBV19 and TRBJ1-2, the full variable domain reads DGGITQSPKYLFRKEGQNVTLSCEQNLNHDAMYWYRQDPGQGLRLIYYSQIVNDFQKGDIAEGYSVSREKKESFPLTVTSAQKNPTAFYLCASQSPGDWGYTFGSGTRLTVV.

This clonotype was seen ten or more times. J is TRBJ1-5 and V is TRBV7-2; no definite D call. V lost 4 bases and J 3 bases, leaving 7 bases between the germline ends. The CDR3 covers 13 residues. Germline V gene lookup returns CDR1 SGHTA and CDR2 FQGNSA. The CDR3, as DNA: TGTGCCAGCAGCTCCGGGATCAATCAGCCCCAGCATTTT. Its translation is CASSSGINQPQHF.

This clonotype was detected many times. The chain combines TRBV7-3 with TRBJ2-1; D perhaps matches TRBD2 (6 bases). The CDR3 is 12 residues long. Trimming removed 3 bases at V and 9 bases at J, with 9 bases between. Germline V gene data show CDR1 as SGHTA and CDR2 as FQGTGA. CDR3 in DNA: TGTGCCAGCAGCTTGCGGGAAGGTGAGCAGTTCTTC. It encodes CASSLREGEQFF. Filled out from reference TRBV7-3 and TRBJ2-1, the complete variable domain reads GAGVSQTPSNKVTEKGKYVELRCDPISGHTALYWYRQSLGQGPEFLIYFQGTGAADDSGLPNDRFFAVRPEGSVSTLKIQRTERGDSAVYLCASSLREGEQFFGPGTRLTVL.

This clonotype was recorded at least ten times. Here the CDR3 reads CASSPWGQPTEAFF. The CDR3 nucleotides are TGTGCCAGCAGCCCCTGGGGACAGCCCACTGAAGCTTTCTTT. The chain uses TRBV13 and TRBJ1-1; 7 positions match TRBD1. Looked up from germline, CDR1 is PRHDT and CDR2 is FYEKMQ (reference sequence). Trimming cost V 5 bases and J 4 bases; bases outside gene matches: 7. The CDR3 has 14 amino acids.

The V call is TRBV2, the J call TRBJ1-2, with TRBD1 as a possible D gene (6 bases). CDR1 and CDR2 from the germline V gene are SNHLY and FYNNEI. Trimming removed 4 bases from V and 4 bases from J, with 13 bases in between. This CDR3 region has 14 residues. CDR3 sequence reads: CASSGTASGYGYTF. DNA for the CDR3: TGTGCCAGCAGTGGGACAGCTAGCGGCTATGGCTACACCTTC.

This clonotype was detected ten times or more. The V call is TRBV7-2, the J call TRBJ2-7; 10 nucleotides match TRBD1. The CDR3 sequence is 16 residues long. Losses at the gene ends were 3 bases for V and 2 bases for J; bases not matched to a gene: 7. The V gene's germline CDR1 is SGHTA and CDR2 FQGNSA. The CDR3 nucleotides read TGTGCCAGCAGCTTCGAGACAGGGGGCCTACCCTACGAGCAGTACTTC. As protein: CASSFETGGLPYEQYF.

For this clonotype: Given a much more abundant clone one base away, this may be a read error. The rearrangement joins TRBV12-3 or TRBV12-4 to TRBJ2-5, with D perhaps matching TRBD1 or TRBD2 (5 bases each). The CDR3 runs 14 residues. V shed 6 bases and J shed 1 base, with 12 bases lying between them. The CDR3 sequence is CASSHIGTQETQYF. The CDR3 DNA reads as TGTGCCAGCAGCCATATCGGGACCCAAGAGACCCAGTACTTC.

This clonotype was found many times. This rearrangement joins TRBV5-1 to TRBJ2-1, with 10 bases that match TRBD2. With V trimmed by 4 bases and J by 10 bases, 14 bases remained unmatched. The CDR3 covers 16 residues. CDR1 SGHRS and CDR2 YFSETQ come from the germline V gene. Here the CDR3 reads CASSRTGLAAQDEQFF. The CDR3 nucleotides read TGCGCCAGCAGCCGGACAGGACTAGCGGCCCAAGACGAGCAGTTCTTC. Based on the CDR3 plus reference TRBV5-1 and TRBJ2-1, the full variable domain is KAGVTQTPRYLIKTRGQQVTLSCSPISGHRSVSWYQQTPGQGLQFLFEYFSETQRNKGNFPGRFSGRQFSNSRSEMNVSTLELGDSALYLCASSRTGLAAQDEQFFGPGTRLTVL.

The rearrangement uses TRBV7-3 and TRBJ2-5; the match to TRBD2 covers 13 bases. Per the germline V gene, CDR1 is SGHTA and CDR2 is FQGTGA. This CDR3 contains 15 residues. Trimming cost V 4 bases and J 5 bases; bases outside gene matches: 4. The CDR3 sequence: CASSSGLAGVETQYF. CDR3 nucleotide sequence: TGTGCCAGCAGCTCCGGACTAGCGGGGGTGGAGACCCAGTACTTC.

The table lists this clonotype with many counts. The chain recombines TRBV12-3 or TRBV12-4 with TRBJ2-7; D possibly matches TRBD1 or TRBD2 (5 bases each). The CDR3 length is 22 residues. Trimming stripped 6 bases from V and 6 bases from J, with 42 bases between. The DNA of the CDR3 is TGTGCCAGCAGACTCCGTCGTTTAAAATGGGGCCGTTTAAGGGCCGGGGTAAGCGAGCAGTACTTC. Translating it yields CASRLRRLKWGRLRAGVSEQYF.

The V gene is TRBV2, the J gene TRBJ1-4; no clear D gene. The V and J ends lost 1 base and 5 bases respectively, with 5 bases between them. Germline lookup yields CDR1 SNHLY and CDR2 FYNNEI. The CDR3 length is 13 residues. For the CDR3, the DNA is TGTGCCAGCAGTGAAGACCGAAATGAAAAACTGTTTTTT. This translates into CASSEDRNEKLFF.

This clonotype occurred a few times. The V call is TRBV6-1, the J call TRBJ1-2, with TRBD1 as a possible D gene (5 bases). There are 14 residues in the CDR3. The germline CDR1 and CDR2 sequences are MNHNS and SASEGT. The V end lost 6 bases, the J end lost 3 bases, and 14 bases lay between the germline ends. The CDR3 sequence is CASRPPGTYYGYTF. Written as DNA, the CDR3 is TGTGCCAGCAGACCCCCCGGGACTTACTATGGCTACACCTTC.

CDR3 protein: CASSLMGRGNTIYF. The CDR3 DNA is TGTGCCAGCAGCTTAATGGGACGCGGAAACACCATATATTTT. The rearrangement links TRBV7-2 to TRBJ1-3; the D gene is possibly TRBD1 (5 bases). CDR3 length equals 14 residues. Per the germline V gene, CDR1 is SGHTA and CDR2 is FQGNSA. V was pared by 2 bases and J by 4 bases, with 9 bases between. Supplemented by reference TRBV7-2 and TRBJ1-3, the full variable domain reads GAGVSQSPSNKVTEKGKDVELRCDPISGHTALYWYRQSLGQGLEFLIYFQGNSAPDKSGLPSDRFSAERTGGSVSTLTIQRTQQEDSAVYLCASSLMGRGNTIYFGEGSWLTVV.

This clonotype was recorded many times. The J gene is TRBJ1-4, the V gene TRBV20-1; 12 nucleotides line up with TRBD1. CDR1 and CDR2 from the germline V gene are DFQATT and SNEGSKA (reference sequence). Losses at the gene ends were 5 bases for V and 7 bases for J; bases not matched to a gene: 11. The CDR3 is made up of 16 amino acids. This CDR3 reads CSAEGQGAGMGEKLFF. CDR3 nucleotide sequence: TGCAGTGCTGAGGGACAGGGGGCCGGGATGGGTGAAAAACTGTTTTTT.